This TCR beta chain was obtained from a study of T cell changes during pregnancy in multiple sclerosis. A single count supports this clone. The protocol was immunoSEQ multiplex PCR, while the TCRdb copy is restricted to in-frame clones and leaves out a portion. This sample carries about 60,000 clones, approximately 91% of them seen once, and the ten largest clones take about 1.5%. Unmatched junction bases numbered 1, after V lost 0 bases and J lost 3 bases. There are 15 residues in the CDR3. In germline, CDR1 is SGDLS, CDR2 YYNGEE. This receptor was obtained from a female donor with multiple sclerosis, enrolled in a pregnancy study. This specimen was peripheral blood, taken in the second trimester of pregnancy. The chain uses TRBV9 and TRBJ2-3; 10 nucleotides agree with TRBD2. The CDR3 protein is CASSVGLAGTDTQYF. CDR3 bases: TGTGCCAGCAGCGTAGGACTAGCGGGTACAGATACGCAGTATTTT.